These T cell receptor beta chains were read from a single sample in a study of blood T cell repertoires in COVID-19. Profiling relied on immunoSEQ multiplex PCR, and the TCRdb table lists in-frame clones only, not all of them. The sample has about 420,000 clones; roughly 90% are singletons. What was sequenced was peripheral blood. These receptors were taken from a man aged 18 to 29 with COVID-19, enrolled during active disease. CDR3s include the opening cysteine and the closing phenylalanine or tryptophan. The order of the fields is D gene, V gene, clone size, J gene, CDR3 DNA, CDR3 protein. The D gene is left open where the match is weak. Clone size is given for some rows only: seen once, a few or many times, or a class if the clone is expanded.

.	TRBV13	.	TRBJ2-1	TGTGCCAGCAGCTTCAATTTAGGAGGCTACGATGAGCAGTTCTTC	CASSFNLGGYDEQFF
.	TRBV7-9	once	TRBJ1-1	TGTGCCAGCACCCCGGGGGGGACTGAAGCTTTCTTT	CASTPGGTEAFF
.	TRBV19	once	TRBJ2-7	TGTGCCAGTTGGGACTGTCTGTACGAGCAGTACTTC	CASWDCLYEQYF
.	TRBV7-2	.	TRBJ2-7	TGTGCCAGCAGCTTGGGCTCCCGGGGTGGGAGCTCCTACGAGCAGTACTTC	CASSLGSRGGSSYEQYF
TRBD2	TRBV24-1	.	TRBJ2-3	TGTGCCACCAGTGGGGGGACTAGCGCCACAGATACGCAGTATTTT	CATSGGTSATDTQYF
TRBD1	TRBV6-1	.	TRBJ1-4	TGTGCCAGCAGTGAAATGGTTGTTGGACAGGCGGGAGGCGAAAAACTGTTTTTT	CASSEMVVGQAGGEKLFF
.	TRBV12-3/TRBV12-4	once	TRBJ2-1	TGTGCCAGCAGCAATTACAATGAGCAGTTCTTC	CASSNYNEQFF
TRBD1	TRBV19	.	TRBJ1-2	TGTGCCAGTAGTATGGACAGGGAAAACTATGGCTACACCTTC	CASSMDRENYGYTF
.	TRBV7-8	.	TRBJ2-7	TGTGCCAGCAGCCCCGCAGGGTTAGGGGCAATCGAGCAGTACTTC	CASSPAGLGAIEQYF
.	TRBV5-1	.	TRBJ2-2	TGCGCCAGCAGCTTGGGGGGCCTAAACACCGGGGAGCTGTTTTTT	CASSLGGLNTGELFF
.	TRBV6-6	.	TRBJ1-1	TGTGCCAGCAGTTACCAACAGAACACTGAAGCTTTCTTT	CASSYQQNTEAFF
TRBD2	TRBV5-4	.	TRBJ2-1	TGTGGAGCAGGTCCCAGCGGGAGTGATGAGCAGTTCTTC	CGAGPSGSDEQFF
.	TRBV9	.	TRBJ2-3	TGTGCCAGCAGCTTACAGGGACCACCTGTGATGGATACGCAGTATTTT	CASSLQGPPVMDTQYF
TRBD1	TRBV7-9	.	TRBJ1-1	TGTGCCAGCAGCTTAGTCCCGGACAGGGGGATCACTGAAGCTTTCTTT	CASSLVPDRGITEAFF
TRBD1	TRBV5-5	.	TRBJ2-1	TGTGCCAGCAGCTTGGCGGGGGACAGGGTCGATGAGCAGTTCTTC	CASSLAGDRVDEQFF
.	TRBV7-8	.	TRBJ2-7	TGTGCCAGCAGCTTCGGGGGGCCGGCCTACGAGCAGTACTTC	CASSFGGPAYEQYF
TRBD1	TRBV5-4	.	TRBJ2-3	TGTGCCAGCAGCACCCGGACAGGGAGCACAGATACGCAGTATTTT	CASSTRTGSTDTQYF
TRBD2	TRBV19	.	TRBJ2-1	TGTGCCAGTAGCAACGACAGGGGACTAGCGGGCCGCAATGAGCAGTTCTTC	CASSNDRGLAGRNEQFF
TRBD1	TRBV7-8	.	TRBJ1-1	TGTGCCAGCAGCTCCTTCCCTGACAGGGCGGTAGCGGCTTTCTTT	CASSSFPDRAVAAFF
.	TRBV10-1	few	TRBJ2-7	TGCGCCAGCAGTGAGTCGTCAGCCTACGAGCAGTACTTC	CASSESSAYEQYF
TRBD1	TRBV6-6	.	TRBJ2-3	TGTGCCAGCAGATCGAACAGGGGGCTAAGCACAGATACGCAGTATTTT	CASRSNRGLSTDTQYF
TRBD1	TRBV11-3	.	TRBJ2-2	TGTGCCAGCAGCCTGGGACAGGGCCCGGCGAACACCGGGGAGCTGTTTTTT	CASSLGQGPANTGELFF
.	TRBV5-1	.	TRBJ2-3	TGCGCCAGCAGCCTAAACAGGGATACGCAGTATTTT	CASSLNRDTQYF